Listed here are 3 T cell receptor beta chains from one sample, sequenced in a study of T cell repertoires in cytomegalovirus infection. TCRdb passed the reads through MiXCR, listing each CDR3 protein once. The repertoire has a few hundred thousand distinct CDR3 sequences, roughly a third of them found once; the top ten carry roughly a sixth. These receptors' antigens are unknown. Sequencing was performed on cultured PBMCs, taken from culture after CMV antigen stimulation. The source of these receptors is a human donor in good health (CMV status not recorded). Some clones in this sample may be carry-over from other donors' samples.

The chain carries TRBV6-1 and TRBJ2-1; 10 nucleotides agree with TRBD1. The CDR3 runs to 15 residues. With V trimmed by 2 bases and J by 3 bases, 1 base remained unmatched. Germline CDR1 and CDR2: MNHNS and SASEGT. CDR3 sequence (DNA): TGTGCCAGCAGTGAATGGGACAGGGGCTACAATGAGCAGTTCTTC. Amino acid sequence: CASSEWDRGYNEQFF.

The DNA for the CDR3 is TGTGCCAGCAGCCCTTTTCGATCCTACGAGCAGTACGTC. The encoded protein is CASSPFRSYEQYV. The V and J genes are TRBV11-3 and TRBJ2-7; D not resolved. The germline gives CDR1 SGHNT, CDR2 YENEEA. This CDR3 is 13 amino acids long. Trimming removed 5 bases at V and 1 base at J, with 9 bases between.

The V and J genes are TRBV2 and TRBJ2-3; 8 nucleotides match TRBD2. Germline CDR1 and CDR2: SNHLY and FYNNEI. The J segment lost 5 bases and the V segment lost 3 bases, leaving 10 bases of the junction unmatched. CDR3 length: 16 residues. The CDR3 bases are TGTGCCAGCAGTGATTTCGGGAGGGCCTCTGAAGATACGCAGTATTTT. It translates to CASSDFGRASEDTQYF.